The entry below describes one T cell receptor (beta chain). In the source study's methods: Amplification with reference gene primers provided the estimates of nucleated cell counts. Produced via immunoSEQ multiplex PCR; TCRdb's table is partial and in-frame only. From that table come the V and J calls and clone size; the DNA was used to work out D and trimming. The sample comprises around 700,000 clones, over 80% of which are singletons, and approximately 0.3% rests with the top ten. These data are taken from a study of blood T cell repertoires in COVID-19. About the research overall: COVID-19 samples collected from the United States, Italy and Spain covered acute and convalescent phases. The cDNA or gDNA used as material had been derived from T cells, B-cell-depleted T cells, or PBMCs.

Germline V lookup: CDR1 SGHTA, CDR2 FQGNSA. The CDR3 spans 14 residues. Trimming removed 1 base from V and 3 bases from J, with 7 bases in between. This TCR came from a woman aged 18-29 years with acute or convalescent COVID-19. This rearrangement joins TRBV7-2 to TRBJ1-5; no firm D call. Sequences were obtained from peripheral blood. CDR3 protein: CASSLDQNNQPQHF. The CDR3 region has the DNA TGTGCCAGCAGCTTAGACCAGAACAATCAGCCCCAGCATTTT.